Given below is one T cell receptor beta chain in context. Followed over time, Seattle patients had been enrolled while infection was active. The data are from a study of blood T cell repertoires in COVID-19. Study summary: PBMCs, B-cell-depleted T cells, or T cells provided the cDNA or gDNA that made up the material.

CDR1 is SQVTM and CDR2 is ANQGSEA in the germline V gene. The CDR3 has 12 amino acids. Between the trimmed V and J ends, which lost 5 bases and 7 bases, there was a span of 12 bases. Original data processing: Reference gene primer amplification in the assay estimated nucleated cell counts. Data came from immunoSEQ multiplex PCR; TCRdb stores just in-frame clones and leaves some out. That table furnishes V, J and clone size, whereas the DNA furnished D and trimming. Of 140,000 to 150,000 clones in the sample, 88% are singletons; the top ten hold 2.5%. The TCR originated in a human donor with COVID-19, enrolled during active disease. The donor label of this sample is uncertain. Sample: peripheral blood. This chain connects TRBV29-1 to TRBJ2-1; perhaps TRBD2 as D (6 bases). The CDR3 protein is CSVKLARNEQFF. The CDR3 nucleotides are TGCAGCGTTAAACTAGCCAGGAATGAGCAGTTCTTC.